This T cell receptor beta chain was retrieved from a study of shared clonotypes between healthy human individuals. Study-wide results and caveats: Sharing across four donors was highest in naive CD4 (around 5%) and lowest in memory CD8 (0.4%).

On this clone: Its antigen is as yet unknown.

TCRdb's table, derived via immunoSEQ multiplex PCR, lists solely in-frame clones and lacks some. This table has 2,500,000 or so clones, under 95% appearing once. Donors included only healthy HIV-negative adults lacking recent acute infections or vaccinations. Sample: naive CD4+ T cells from PBMCs. Indicated subset: CD45RA+ positively selected. This clonotype originated in a man in his late teens or twenties in good health. Some clones in this sample may be carry-over from other donors' samples.

CDR3 residues: CASSSTATTDTQYF. DNA for the CDR3: TGTGCCAGCAGTTCGACCGCGACAACAGATACGCAGTATTTT. The chain joins TRBV6-5 to TRBJ2-3; D not resolved. Germline V gene lookup returns CDR1 MNHEY and CDR2 SVGAGI. The length of the CDR3 is 14 residues. V was shortened by 4 bases and J by 3 bases, with 11 bases between the two germline ends.